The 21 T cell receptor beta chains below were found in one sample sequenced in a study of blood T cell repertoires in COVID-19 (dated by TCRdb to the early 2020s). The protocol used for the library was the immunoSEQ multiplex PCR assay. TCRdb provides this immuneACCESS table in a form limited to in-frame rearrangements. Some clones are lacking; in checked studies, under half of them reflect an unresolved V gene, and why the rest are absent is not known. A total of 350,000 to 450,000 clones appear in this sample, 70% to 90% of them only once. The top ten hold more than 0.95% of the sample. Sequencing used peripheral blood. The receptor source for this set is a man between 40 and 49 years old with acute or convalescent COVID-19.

As DNA, the CDR3 is TGTGCCAGCAGTCGGACTAGCGGGGAACTCTACGAGCAGTACTTC. This encodes CASSRTSGELYEQYF. This chain joins TRBV6-6 and TRBJ2-7; 12 bases align to TRBD2. CDR1 is MNHNY and CDR2 is SVGAGI in the germline V gene (reference sequence). V was clipped by 5 bases and J by 3 bases; unmatched bases: 5. The length of the CDR3 is 15 residues.

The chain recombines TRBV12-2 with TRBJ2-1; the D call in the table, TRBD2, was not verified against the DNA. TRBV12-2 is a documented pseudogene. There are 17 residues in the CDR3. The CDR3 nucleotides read TGTGCAAGTCGCTTAGCCCCGGGACTAGCGGGAGTTTGTGAGCAGTTCTTC. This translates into CASRLAPGLAGVCEQFF.

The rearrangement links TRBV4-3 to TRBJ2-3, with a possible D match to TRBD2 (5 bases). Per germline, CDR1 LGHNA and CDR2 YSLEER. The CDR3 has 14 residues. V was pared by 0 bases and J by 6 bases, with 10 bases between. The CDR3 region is CASSQDGVADTQYF. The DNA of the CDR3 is TGCGCCAGCAGCCAAGACGGGGTCGCGGATACGCAGTATTTT.

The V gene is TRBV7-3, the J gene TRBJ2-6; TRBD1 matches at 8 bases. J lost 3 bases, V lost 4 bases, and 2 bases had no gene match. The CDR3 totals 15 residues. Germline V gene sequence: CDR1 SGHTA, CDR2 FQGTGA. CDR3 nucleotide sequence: TGTGCCAGCAGCTCGACAGGGGTTGGGGCCAACGTCCTGACTTTC. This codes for CASSSTGVGANVLTF.

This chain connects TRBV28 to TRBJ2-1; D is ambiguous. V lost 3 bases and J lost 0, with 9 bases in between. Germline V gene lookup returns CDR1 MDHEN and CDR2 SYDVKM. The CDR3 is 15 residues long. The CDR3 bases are TGTGCCAGCAGTTTTCGACTCCTCTCCTACAATGAGCAGTTCTTC. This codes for CASSFRLLSYNEQFF.

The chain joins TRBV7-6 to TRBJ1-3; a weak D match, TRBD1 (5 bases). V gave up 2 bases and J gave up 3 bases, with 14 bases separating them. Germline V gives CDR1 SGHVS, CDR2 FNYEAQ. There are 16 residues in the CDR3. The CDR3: CASSLTPGLSGNTIYF. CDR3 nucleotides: TGTGCCAGCAGCTTAACTCCAGGGCTCAGTGGAAACACCATATATTTT.

This CDR3 reads CAIRQGMENEQFF. The CDR3 bases are TGTGCCATCAGACAGGGGATGGAGAATGAGCAGTTCTTC. V usage is TRBV10-3 and J usage is TRBJ2-1; 7 bases fit TRBD1. The CDR3 runs 13 residues. The junction had 6 bases not matched to a gene; V was cut back by 6 bases and J by 7 bases. The germline V gene encodes CDR1 ENHRY and CDR2 SYGVKD.

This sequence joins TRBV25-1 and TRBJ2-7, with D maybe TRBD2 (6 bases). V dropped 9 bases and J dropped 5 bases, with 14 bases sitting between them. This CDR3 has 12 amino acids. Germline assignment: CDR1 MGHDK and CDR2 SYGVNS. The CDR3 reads CASRGGGDEQYF. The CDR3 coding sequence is TGTGCCAGTCGCGGAGGAGGGGACGAGCAGTACTTC.

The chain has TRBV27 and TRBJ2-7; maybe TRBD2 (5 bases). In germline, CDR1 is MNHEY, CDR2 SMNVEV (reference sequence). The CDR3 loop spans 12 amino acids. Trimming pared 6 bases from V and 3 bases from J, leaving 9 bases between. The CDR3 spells CASSPGNYEQYF. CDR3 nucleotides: TGTGCCAGCAGCCCGGGGAACTACGAGCAGTACTTC.

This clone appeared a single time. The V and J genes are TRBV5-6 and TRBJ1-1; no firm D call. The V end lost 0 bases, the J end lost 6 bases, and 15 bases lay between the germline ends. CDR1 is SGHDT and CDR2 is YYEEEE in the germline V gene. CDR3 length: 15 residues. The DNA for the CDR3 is TGTGCCAGCAGCTTGGGTAACAGCGGGATCCCTGAAGCTTTCTTT. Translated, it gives CASSLGNSGIPEAFF.

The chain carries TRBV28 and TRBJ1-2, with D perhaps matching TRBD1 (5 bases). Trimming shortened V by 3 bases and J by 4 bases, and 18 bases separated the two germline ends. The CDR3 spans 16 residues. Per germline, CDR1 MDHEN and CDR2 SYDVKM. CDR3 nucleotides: TGTGCCAGCAGTTTCCATCCGGGGGGTCTCGGCTATGGCTACACCTTC. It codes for CASSFHPGGLGYGYTF.

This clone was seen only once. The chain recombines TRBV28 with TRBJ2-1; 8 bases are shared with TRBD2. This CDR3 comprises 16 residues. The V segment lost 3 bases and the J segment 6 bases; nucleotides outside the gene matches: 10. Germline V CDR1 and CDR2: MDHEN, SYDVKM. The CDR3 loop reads CASSFIASGGRNEQFF. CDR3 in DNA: TGTGCCAGCAGTTTTATAGCAAGCGGGGGTCGCAATGAGCAGTTCTTC.

The CDR3 reads CSAREPGLDYEQYF. CDR3 sequence (DNA): TGCAGTGCTCGTGAGCCGGGACTAGATTACGAGCAGTACTTC. The J gene is TRBJ2-7, the V gene TRBV20-1; 8 nucleotides align to TRBD2. Germline V gene lookup returns CDR1 DFQATT and CDR2 SNEGSKA (reference sequence). CDR3 length: 14 amino acids. The J segment lost 4 bases and the V segment lost 5 bases, leaving 10 bases of the junction unmatched.

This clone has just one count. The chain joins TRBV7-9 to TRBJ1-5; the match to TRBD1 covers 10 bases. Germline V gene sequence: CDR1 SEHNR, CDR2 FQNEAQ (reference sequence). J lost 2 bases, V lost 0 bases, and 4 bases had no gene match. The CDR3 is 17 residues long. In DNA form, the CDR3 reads TGTGCCAGCAGCTTAGCGAAAGGACAGGGGGGCAATCAGCCCCAGCATTTT. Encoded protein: CASSLAKGQGGNQPQHF.

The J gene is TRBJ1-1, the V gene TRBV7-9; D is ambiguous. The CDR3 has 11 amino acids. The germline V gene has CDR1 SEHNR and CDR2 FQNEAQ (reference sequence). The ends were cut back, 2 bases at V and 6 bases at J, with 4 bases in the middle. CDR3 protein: CASSLSAEAFF. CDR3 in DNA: TGTGCCAGCAGCTTATCAGCTGAAGCTTTCTTT.

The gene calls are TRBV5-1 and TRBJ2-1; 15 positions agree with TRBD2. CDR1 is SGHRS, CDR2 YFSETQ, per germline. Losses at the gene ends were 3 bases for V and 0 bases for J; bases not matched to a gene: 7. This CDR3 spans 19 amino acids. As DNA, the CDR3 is TGCGCCAGCAGCTCGAAGGGACTAGCGGGAGGCAGCTCCTACAATGAGCAGTTCTTC. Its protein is CASSSKGLAGGSSYNEQFF.

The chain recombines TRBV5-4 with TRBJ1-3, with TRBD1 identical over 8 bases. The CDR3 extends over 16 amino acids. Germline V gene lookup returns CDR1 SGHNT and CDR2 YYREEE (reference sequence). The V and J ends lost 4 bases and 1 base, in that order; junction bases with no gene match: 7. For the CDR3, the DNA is TGTGCCAGCAGCCCGGGACAGGTGAGGTCTGGAAACACCATATATTTT. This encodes CASSPGQVRSGNTIYF.

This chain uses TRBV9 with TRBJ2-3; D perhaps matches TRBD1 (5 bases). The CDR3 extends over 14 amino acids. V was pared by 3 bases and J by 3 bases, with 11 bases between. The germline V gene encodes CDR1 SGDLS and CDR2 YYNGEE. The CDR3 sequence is CASSDGAGTDTQYF. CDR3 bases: TGTGCCAGCAGCGATGGGGCCGGGACAGATACGCAGTATTTT. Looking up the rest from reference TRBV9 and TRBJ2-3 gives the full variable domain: DSGVTQTPKHLITATGQRVTLRCSPRSGDLSVYWYQQSLDQGLQFLIQYYNGEERAKGNILERFSAQQFPDLHSELNLSSLELGDSALYFCASSDGAGTDTQYFGPGTRLTVL.

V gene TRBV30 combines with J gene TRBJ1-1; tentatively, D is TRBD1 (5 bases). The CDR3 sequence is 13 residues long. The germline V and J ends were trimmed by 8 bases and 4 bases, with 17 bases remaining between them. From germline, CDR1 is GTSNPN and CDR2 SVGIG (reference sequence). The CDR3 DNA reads TGTGCCGGTGCGTCGGGGGTGGTCACTGAAGCTTTCTTT. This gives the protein CAGASGVVTEAFF.

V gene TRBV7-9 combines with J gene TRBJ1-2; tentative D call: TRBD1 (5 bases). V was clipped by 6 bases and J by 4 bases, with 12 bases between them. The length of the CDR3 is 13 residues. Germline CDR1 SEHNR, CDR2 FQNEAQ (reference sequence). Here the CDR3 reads CASRTYGAYGYTF. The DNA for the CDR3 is TGTGCCAGCAGAACATATGGGGCCTATGGCTACACCTTC.

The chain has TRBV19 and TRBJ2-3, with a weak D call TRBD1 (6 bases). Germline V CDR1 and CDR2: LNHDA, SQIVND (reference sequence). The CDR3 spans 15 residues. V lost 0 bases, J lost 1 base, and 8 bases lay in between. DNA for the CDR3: TGTGCCAGTAGTATAGACAGGGGTTGCACAGATACGCAGTATTTT. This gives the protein CASSIDRGCTDTQYF.